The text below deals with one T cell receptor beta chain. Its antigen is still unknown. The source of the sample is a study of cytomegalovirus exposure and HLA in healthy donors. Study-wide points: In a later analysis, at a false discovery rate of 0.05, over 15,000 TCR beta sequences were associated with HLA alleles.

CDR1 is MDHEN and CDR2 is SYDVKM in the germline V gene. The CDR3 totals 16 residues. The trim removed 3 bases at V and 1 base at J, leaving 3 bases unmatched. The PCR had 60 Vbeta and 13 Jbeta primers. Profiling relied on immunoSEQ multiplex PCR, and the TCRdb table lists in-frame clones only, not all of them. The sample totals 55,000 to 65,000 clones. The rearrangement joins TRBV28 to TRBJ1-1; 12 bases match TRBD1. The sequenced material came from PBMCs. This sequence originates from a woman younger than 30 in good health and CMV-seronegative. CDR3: CASSLGDRGPNTEAFF. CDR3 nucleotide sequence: TGTGCCAGCAGTTTGGGGGACAGGGGGCCGAACACTGAAGCTTTCTTT.